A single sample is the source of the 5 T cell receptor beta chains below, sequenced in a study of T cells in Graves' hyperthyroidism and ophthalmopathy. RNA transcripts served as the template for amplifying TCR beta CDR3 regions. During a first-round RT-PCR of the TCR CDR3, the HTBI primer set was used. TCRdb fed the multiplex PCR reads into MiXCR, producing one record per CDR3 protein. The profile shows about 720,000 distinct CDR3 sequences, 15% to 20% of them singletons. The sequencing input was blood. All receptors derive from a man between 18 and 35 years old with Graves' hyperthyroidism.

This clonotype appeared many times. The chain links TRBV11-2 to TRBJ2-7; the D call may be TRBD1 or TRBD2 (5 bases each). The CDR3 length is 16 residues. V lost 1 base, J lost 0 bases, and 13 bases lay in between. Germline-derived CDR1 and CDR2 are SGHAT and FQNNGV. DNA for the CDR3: TGTGCCAGCAGCTTAGGTCCGGGACGGGGCTCCTACGAGCAGTACTTC. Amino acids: CASSLGPGRGSYEQYF.

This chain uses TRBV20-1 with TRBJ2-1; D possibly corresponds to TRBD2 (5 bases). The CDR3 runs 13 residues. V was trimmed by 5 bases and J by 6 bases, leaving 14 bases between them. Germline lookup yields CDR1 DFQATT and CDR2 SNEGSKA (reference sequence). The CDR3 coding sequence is TGCAGTGCTTCCACGGACTTTTCCAATGAGCAGTTCTTC. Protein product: CSASTDFSNEQFF.

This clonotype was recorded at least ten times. The CDR3 region has the DNA TGTGCCACCAGTGATGTGACTAGCGGGATGAACAATGAGCAGTTCTTC. Residues: CATSDVTSGMNNEQFF. V is TRBV24-1 and J is TRBJ2-1; 11 nucleotides line up with TRBD2. V was clipped by 3 bases and J by 5 bases; unmatched bases: 5. Per the germline V gene, CDR1 is KGHDR and CDR2 is SFDVKD. The CDR3 is 16 residues long.

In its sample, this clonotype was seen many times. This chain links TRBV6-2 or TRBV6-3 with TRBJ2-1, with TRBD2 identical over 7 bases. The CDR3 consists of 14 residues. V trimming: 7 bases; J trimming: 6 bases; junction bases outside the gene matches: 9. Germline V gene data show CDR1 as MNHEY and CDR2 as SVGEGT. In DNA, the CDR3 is TGTGCCAGCAAAACGGGAGGCCAGGTCAATGAGCAGTTCTTC. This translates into CASKTGGQVNEQFF.

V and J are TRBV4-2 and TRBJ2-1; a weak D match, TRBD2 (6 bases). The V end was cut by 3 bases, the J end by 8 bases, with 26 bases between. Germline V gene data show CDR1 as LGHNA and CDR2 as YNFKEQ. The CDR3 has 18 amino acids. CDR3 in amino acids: CASSQEDRRLGPGHEQFF. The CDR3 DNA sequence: TGTGCCAGCAGCCAGGAAGATAGGAGACTAGGACCAGGTCATGAGCAGTTCTTC.